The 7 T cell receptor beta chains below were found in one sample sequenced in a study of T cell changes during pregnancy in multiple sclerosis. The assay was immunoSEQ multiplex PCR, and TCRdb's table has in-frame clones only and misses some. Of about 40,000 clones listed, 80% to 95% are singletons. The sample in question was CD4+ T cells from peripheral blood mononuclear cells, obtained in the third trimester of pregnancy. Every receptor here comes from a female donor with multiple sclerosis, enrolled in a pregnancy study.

Here the CDR3 reads CASSEAYTDTQYF. CDR3 nucleotide sequence: TGTGCCAGCAGTGAGGCTTACACAGATACGCAGTATTTT. The chain is built from TRBV6-1 and TRBJ2-3; no firm D call. V lost 3 bases and J lost 2, with 6 bases in between. The CDR3 extends over 13 amino acids. CDR1 is MNHNS and CDR2 is SASEGT in the germline V gene.

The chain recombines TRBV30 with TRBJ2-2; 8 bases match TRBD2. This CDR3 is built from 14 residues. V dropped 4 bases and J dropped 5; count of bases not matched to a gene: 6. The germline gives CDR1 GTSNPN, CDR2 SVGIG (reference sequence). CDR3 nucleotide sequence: TGTGCCTGGACTCGGGGGGGGCCAACCGGGGAGCTGTTTTTT. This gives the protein CAWTRGGPTGELFF. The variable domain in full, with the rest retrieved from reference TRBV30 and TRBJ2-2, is SQTIHQWPATLVQPVGSPLSLECTVEGTSNPNLYWYRQAAGRGLQLLFYSVGIGQISSEVPQNLSASRPQDRQFILSSKKLLLSDSGFYLCAWTRGGPTGELFFGEGSRLTVL.

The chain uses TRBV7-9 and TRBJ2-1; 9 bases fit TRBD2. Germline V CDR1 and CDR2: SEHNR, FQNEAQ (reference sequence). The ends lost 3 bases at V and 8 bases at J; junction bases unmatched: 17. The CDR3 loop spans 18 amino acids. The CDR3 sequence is CASSFIPLSGRACDEQFF. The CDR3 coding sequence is TGTGCCAGCAGCTTTATCCCCCTTAGCGGGAGAGCGTGCGATGAGCAGTTCTTC.

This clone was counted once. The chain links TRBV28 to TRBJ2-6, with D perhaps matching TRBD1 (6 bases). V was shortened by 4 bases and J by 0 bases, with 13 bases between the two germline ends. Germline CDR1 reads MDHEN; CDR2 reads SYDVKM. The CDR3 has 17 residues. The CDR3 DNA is TGTGCCAGCAGTTCGAGGACAGCTCCCTCTGGGGCCAACGTCCTGACTTTC. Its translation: CASSSRTAPSGANVLTF.

CDR3 DNA: TGTGCCAGCAGTTTATTTAGGGGGCCGGATGGCTACACCTTC. Translating it yields CASSLFRGPDGYTF. V gene TRBV28 combines with J gene TRBJ1-2, with 7 bases that match TRBD1. This CDR3 comprises 14 residues. Trimming took 1 base from V and 6 from J; bases not matched to a gene: 5. CDR1 is MDHEN, CDR2 SYDVKM, per germline.

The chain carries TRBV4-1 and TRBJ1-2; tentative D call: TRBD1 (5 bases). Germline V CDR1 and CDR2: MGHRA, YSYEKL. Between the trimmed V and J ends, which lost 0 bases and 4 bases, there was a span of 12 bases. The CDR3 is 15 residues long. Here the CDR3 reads CASSQDSGGLYGYTF. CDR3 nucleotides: TGCGCCAGCAGCCAAGATTCGGGGGGTCTCTATGGCTACACCTTC.

This chain's CDR3 is CASSSGTSGRPNEQFF. Here the CDR3 DNA reads TGTGCCAGCAGCAGCGGGACTAGCGGGAGACCAAATGAGCAGTTCTTC. J is TRBJ2-1 and V is TRBV7-6, with 14 positions matching TRBD2. J gave up 7 bases and V 5 bases, and 7 bases lay outside the gene matches. Germline CDR1 SGHVS, CDR2 FNYEAQ. This CDR3 region has 16 residues. The variable domain in full, completed from reference TRBV7-6 and TRBJ2-1, reads GAGVSQSPRYKVTKRGQDVALRCDPISGHVSLYWYRQALGQGPEFLTYFNYEAQQDKSGLPNDRFSAERPEGSISTLTIQRTEQRDSAMYRCASSSGTSGRPNEQFFGPGTRLTVL.